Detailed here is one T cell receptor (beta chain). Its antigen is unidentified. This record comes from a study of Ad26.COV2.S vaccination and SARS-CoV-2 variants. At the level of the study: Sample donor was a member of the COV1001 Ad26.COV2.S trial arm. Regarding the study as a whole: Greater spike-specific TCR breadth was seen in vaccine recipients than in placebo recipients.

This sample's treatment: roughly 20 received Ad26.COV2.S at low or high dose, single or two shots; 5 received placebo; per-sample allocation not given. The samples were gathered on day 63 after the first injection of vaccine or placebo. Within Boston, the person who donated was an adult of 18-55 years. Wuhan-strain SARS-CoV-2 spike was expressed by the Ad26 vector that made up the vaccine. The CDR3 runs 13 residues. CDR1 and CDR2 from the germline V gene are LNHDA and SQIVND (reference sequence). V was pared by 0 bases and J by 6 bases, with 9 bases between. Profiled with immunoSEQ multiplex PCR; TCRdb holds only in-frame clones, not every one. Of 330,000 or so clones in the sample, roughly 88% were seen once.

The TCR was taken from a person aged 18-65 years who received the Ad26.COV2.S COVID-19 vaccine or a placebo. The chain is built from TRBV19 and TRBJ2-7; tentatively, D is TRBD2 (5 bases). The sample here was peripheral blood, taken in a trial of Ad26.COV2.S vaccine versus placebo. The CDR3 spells CASSIERRSEQYF. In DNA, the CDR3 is TGTGCCAGTAGTATAGAAAGGAGGAGCGAGCAGTACTTC. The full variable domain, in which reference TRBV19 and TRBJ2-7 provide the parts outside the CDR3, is DGGITQSPKYLFRKEGQNVTLSCEQNLNHDAMYWYRQDPGQGLRLIYYSQIVNDFQKGDIAEGYSVSREKKESFPLTVTSAQKNPTAFYLCASSIERRSEQYFGPGTRLTVT.